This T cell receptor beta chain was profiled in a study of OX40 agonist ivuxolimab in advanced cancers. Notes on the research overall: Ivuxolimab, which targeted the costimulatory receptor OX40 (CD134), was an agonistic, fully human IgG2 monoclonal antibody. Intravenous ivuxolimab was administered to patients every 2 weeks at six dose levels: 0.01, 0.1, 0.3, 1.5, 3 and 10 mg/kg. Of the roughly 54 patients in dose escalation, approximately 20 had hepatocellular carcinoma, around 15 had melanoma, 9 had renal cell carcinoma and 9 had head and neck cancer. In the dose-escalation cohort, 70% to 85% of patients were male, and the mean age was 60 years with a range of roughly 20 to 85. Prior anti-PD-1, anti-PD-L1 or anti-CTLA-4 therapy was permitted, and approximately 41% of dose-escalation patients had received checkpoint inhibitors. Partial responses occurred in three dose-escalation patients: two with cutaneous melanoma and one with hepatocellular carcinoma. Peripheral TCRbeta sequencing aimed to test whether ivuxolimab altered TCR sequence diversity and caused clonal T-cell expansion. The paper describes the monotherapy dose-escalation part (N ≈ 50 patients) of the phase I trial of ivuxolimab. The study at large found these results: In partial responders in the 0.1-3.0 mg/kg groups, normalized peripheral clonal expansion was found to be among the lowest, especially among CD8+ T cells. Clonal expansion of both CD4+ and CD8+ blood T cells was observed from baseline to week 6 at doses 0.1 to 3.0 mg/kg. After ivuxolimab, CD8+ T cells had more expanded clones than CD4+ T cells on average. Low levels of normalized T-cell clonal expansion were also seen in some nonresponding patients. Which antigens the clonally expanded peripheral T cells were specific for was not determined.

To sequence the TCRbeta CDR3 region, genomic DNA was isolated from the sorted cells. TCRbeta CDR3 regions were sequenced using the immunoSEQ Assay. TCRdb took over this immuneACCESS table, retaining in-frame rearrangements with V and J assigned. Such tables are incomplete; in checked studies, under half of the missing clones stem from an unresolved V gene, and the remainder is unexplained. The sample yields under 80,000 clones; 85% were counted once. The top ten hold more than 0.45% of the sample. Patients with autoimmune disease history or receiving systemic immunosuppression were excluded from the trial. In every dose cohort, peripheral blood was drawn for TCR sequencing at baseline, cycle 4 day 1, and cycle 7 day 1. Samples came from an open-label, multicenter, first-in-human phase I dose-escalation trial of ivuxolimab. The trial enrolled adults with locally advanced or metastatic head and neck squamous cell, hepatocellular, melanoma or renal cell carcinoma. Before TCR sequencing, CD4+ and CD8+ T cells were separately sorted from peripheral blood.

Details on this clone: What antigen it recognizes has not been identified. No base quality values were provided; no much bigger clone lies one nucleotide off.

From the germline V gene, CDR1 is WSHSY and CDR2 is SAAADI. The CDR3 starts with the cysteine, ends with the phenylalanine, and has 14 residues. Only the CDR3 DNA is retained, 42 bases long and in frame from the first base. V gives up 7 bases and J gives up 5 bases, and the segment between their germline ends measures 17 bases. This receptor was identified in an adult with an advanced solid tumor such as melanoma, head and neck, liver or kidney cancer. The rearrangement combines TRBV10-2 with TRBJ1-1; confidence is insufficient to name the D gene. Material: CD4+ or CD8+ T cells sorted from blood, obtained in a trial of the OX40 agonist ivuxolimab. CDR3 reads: CASMEGARGTEAFF. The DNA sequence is TGCGCCAGCATGGAGGGAGCGCGGGGTACTGAAGCTTTCTTT.